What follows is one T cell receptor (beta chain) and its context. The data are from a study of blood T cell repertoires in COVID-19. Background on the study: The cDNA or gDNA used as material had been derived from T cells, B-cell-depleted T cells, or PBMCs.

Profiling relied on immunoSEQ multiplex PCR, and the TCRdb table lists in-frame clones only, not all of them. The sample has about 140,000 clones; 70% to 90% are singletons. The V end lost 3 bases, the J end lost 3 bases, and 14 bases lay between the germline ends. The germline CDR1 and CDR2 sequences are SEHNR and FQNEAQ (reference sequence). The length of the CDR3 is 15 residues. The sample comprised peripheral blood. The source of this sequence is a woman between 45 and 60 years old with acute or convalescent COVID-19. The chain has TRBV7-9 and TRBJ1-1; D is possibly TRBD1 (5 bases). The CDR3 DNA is TGTGCCAGCAGCTTGGGAGGGACGGCATACACTGAAGCTTTCTTT. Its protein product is CASSLGGTAYTEAFF.